This T cell receptor beta chain is from a study of cytotoxic CD8 clonotypes in ibrutinib-treated CLL. About the research overall: Partial responders roughly 25, complete 2; roughly 12 progressed and around 15 stayed in remission by median 68 months.

Libraries were prepared by immunoSEQ multiplex PCR; TCRdb keeps only in-frame clonotypes and omits some of them. The table lists 65,000 to 85,000 clones, roughly 83% of them singletons. The CDR3 sequence is 14 residues long. Germline CDR1 MNHNS, CDR2 SASEGT. As concerns this clone: Germline and junction disagree at one end, which may indicate a read error.

The chain recombines TRBV6-1 with TRBJ1-4; D gene unclear. The TCR comes from a human donor with chronic lymphocytic leukemia. Sequenced here: PBMCs, sampled after 24 months of ibrutinib treatment. The CDR3: CASSQAIVVEKLFF. The CDR3 DNA reads as TGTGCCAGCAGTCAAGCAATAGTTGTTGAAAAACTGTTTTTT.